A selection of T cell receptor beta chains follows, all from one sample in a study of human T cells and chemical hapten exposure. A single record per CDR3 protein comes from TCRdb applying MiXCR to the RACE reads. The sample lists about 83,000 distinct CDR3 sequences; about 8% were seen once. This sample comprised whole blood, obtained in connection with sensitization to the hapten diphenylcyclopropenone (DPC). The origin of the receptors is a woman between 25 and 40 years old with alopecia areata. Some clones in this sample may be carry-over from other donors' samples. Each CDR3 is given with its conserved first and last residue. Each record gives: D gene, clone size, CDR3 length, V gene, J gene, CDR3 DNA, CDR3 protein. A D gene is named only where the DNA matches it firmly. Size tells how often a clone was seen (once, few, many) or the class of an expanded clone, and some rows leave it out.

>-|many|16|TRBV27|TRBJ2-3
TGTGCCAGCAGTCCACTGGGCAGGACGAGCACAGATACGCAGTATTTT
CASSPLGRTSTDTQYF
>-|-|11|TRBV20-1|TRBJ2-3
TGCAGTGCTAGTCAGACAGATACGCAGTATTTT
CSASQTDTQYF
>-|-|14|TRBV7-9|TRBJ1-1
TGTGCCAGCAGCTTACAGGGGAAAGGCACTGAAGCTTTCTTT
CASSLQGKGTEAFF
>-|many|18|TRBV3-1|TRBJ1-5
TGTGCCAGCAGCCAAGCCCAAGGGTTGGCGGGACCCAATCAGCCCCAGCATTTT
CASSQAQGLAGPNQPQHF
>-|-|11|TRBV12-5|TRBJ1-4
TGTGCTAGTGGCATTAATGAAAAACTGTTTTTT
CASGINEKLFF
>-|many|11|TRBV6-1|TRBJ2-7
TGTGCCAGTACAGACAGCTACGAGCAGTACTTC
CASTDSYEQYF
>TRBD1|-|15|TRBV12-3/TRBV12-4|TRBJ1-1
TGTGCCAGCACCGCTTGGACAGGGAGGGGCACTGAAGCTTTCTTT
CASTAWTGRGTEAFF
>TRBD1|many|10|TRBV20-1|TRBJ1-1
TGCTCCCGGGACAGGGATGAAGCTTTCTTT
CSRDRDEAFF
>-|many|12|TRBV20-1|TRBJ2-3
TGCAGTGCTGGCCGGCGTGCAGATACGCAGTATTTT
CSAGRRADTQYF
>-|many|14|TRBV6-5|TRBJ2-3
TGTGCCAGCAGTGATTCCGTCTACGCAGATACGCAGTATTTT
CASSDSVYADTQYF
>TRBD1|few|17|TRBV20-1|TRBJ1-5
TGCAGTGCTAGATTAGGTAGGGGGCGGAATAGCAATCAGCCCCAGCATTTT
CSARLGRGRNSNQPQHF
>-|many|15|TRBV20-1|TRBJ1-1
TGCAGTGCTAGCCGGGGGGGCAGAATGAACACTGAAGCTTTCTTT
CSASRGGRMNTEAFF
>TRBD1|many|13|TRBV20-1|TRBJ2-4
TGCAGTGCTAGTCGACAGGGGCAAAACATTCAGTACTTC
CSASRQGQNIQYF
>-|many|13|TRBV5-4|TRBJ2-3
TGTGCCAGCAGCTTGGCGGGGGCAGATACGCAGTATTTT
CASSLAGADTQYF
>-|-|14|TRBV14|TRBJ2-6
TGTGCCAGCAGCCAAGCTGCCCTCGCCCGGGTCCTGACTTTC
CASSQAALARVLTF
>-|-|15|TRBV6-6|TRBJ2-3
TGTGCCAGCAGTTACTCGAGACCGTCCACAGATACGCAGTATTTT
CASSYSRPSTDTQYF
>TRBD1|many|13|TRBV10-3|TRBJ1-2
TGTGCCATGATGACAGGGCGCGGCTATGGCTACACCTTC
CAMMTGRGYGYTF
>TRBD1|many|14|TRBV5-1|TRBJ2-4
TGCGCCAGCAGCTTGGGGACAGGGGGAAACATTCAGTACTTC
CASSLGTGGNIQYF
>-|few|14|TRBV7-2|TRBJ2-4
TGTGCCAGCAGCTTAGAGGCACCCGTAGGCATTCAGTACTTC
CASSLEAPVGIQYF
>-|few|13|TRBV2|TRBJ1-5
TGTGCCAGCAGAGGACAGACCAATCAGCCCCAGCATTTT
CASRGQTNQPQHF
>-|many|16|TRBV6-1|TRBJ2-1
TGTGCCAGCAGTGAAGCCTTGTTACGATTCGGGAGTGAGCAGTTCTTC
CASSEALLRFGSEQFF
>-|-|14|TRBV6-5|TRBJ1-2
TGTGCCAGCAGAACCACCCTGGACACCTATGGCTACACCTTC
CASRTTLDTYGYTF
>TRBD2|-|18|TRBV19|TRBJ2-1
TGTGCCAGTAGTATTATGCTTAGCGGGGGGGCCGCATACAATGAGCAGTTCTTC
CASSIMLSGGAAYNEQFF
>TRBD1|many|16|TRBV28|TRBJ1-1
TGTGCCAGCACTCACCAACCGGGACAGGGGACCCCAGAAGCTTTCTTT
CASTHQPGQGTPEAFF
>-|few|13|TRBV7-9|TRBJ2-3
TGTGCCAGCAGCCACGACAGCACAGATACGCAGTATTTT
CASSHDSTDTQYF
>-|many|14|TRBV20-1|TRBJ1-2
TGCAGTGCTTCCAATACAGGGTTTGACTATGGCTACACCTTC
CSASNTGFDYGYTF
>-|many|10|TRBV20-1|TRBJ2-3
TGCAGTGCGAGGGAGGATACGCAGTATTTT
CSAREDTQYF
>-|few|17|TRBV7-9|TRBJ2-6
TGTGCCAGCAGCCCCGCCCGAAGGGGTTCAGGGGCCAACGTCCTGACTTTC
CASSPARRGSGANVLTF
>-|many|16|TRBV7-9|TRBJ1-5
TGTGCCAGCAGCTTAGCGACAACAGCGTTCAATCAGCCCCAGCATTTT
CASSLATTAFNQPQHF
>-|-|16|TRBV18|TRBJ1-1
TGTGCCAGCTTTCTGTTTACCGGGCAATTGAACACTGAAGCTTTCTTT
CASFLFTGQLNTEAFF
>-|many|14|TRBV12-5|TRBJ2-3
TGTGCTAGTGGTTTGGGGGCAGGGCCAGATACGCAGTATTTT
CASGLGAGPDTQYF
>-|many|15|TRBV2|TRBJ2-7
TGTGCCAGCAGTGAAGGGCCAGGGGCAACCTACGAGCAGTACTTC
CASSEGPGATYEQYF
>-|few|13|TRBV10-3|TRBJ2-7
TGTGCCACGAAGCTACAAATTGCCTACGAGCAGTACTTC
CATKLQIAYEQYF
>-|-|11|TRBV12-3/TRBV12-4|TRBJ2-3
TGTGCCAGCAGTTTACCAGATACGCAGTATTTT
CASSLPDTQYF
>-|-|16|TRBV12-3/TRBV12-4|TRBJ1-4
TGTGCCGGCAGTTTCGGGGGCCCGTCGGTGGGTGAAAAACTGTTTTTT
CAGSFGGPSVGEKLFF
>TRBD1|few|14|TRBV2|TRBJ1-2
TGTGCCAGCAGCGGACAGGGCAGGGACTATGGCTACACCTTC
CASSGQGRDYGYTF
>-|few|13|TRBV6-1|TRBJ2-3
TGTGCCAGCGTACTGGTGGGGGCAGATACGCAGTATTTT
CASVLVGADTQYF
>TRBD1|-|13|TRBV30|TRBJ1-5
TGTGCCTGGGGACAGGGTTTCAATCAGCCCCAGCATTTT
CAWGQGFNQPQHF
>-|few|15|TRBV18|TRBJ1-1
TGTGCCAGCTCTCCAAAGGCGGAGGGGAGGACTGAAGCTTTCTTT
CASSPKAEGRTEAFF
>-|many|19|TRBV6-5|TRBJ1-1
TGTGCCAGCAACCCCGCCCGTACCCCCATTACGGGGGGGAACACTGAAGCTTTCTTT
CASNPARTPITGGNTEAFF
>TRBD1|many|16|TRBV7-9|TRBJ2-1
TGTGCCAGCAGCTTATCCGGGACAGGGATCTACAATGAGCAGTTCTTC
CASSLSGTGIYNEQFF
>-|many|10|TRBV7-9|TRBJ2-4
TGTGCCGTAAATTTCGACCATAGATTTTTC
CAVNFDHRFF
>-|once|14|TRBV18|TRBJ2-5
TGTGCCAGCTCACCCAGGACAGACCAAGAGACCCAGTACTTC
CASSPRTDQETQYF
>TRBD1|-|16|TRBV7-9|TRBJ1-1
TGTGCCAGCAGCTTAGGGGCAGGGGGGCAGAACACTGAAGCTTTCTTT
CASSLGAGGQNTEAFF
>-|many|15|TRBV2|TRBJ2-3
TGTGCCAGCAGTGAGAGAAAGGGTCGGACAGATACGCAGTATTTT
CASSERKGRTDTQYF
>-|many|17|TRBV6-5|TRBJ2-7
TGTGCCAGCAGTTACTCGATAAACCCTCCGTCCCCCTACGAGCAGTACTTC
CASSYSINPPSPYEQYF
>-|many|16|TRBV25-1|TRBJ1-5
TGTGCCAGCAGTGGGGTGCCAGGGATGGTAAATCAGCCCCAGCATTTT
CASSGVPGMVNQPQHF
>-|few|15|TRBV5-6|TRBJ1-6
TGTGCCAGCAGCTTGGGTCGGAGATGTGATTCACCCCTCCACTTT
CASSLGRRCDSPLHF